The 8 T cell receptor beta chains reported below all come from one sample, sequenced in a study of beta chain features in type 1 diabetes. Sequenced material consisted of expressed TCRB transcripts (all of the isolated RNA was reverse transcribed). Here immunoSEQ multiplex PCR was the method, and the copy in TCRdb shows in-frame clones only, minus some. The sample contains over 700,000 clones, roughly 16% of which appear only once. What was sequenced was naive CD4+ T cells from blood. The receptor set was obtained from a woman aged 18-29 years in good health.

The CDR3 sequence is CASSLGQAAFF. The DNA of the CDR3 is TGTGCCAGCAGCCTGGGACAAGCAGCTTTCTTT. The V gene is TRBV7-8, the J gene TRBJ1-1, with D maybe TRBD1 (6 bases). Per germline, CDR1 SGHVS and CDR2 FQNEAQ. V lost 5 bases to trimming and J lost 10 bases, with 11 bases between them. This CDR3 comprises 11 residues.

This clone came up a few times. The gene calls are TRBV6-1 and TRBJ1-2; no definite D call. Germline V gene sequence: CDR1 MNHNS, CDR2 SASEGT. The V gene lost 2 bases and the J gene lost 2 bases, with 9 bases spanning the gap. The CDR3 is 14 amino acids. The CDR3 DNA is TGTGCCAGCAGTGAATTAGTCATAAACTATGGCTACACCTTC. Protein sequence: CASSELVINYGYTF.

A few counts support this clone. Other DNA sequences in the same sample also yield this CDR3. The V gene is TRBV28, the J gene TRBJ1-1, with D hard to call. Trimming took off 5 bases at V and 4 bases at J, with 5 bases between the two ends. Germline CDR1 MDHEN, CDR2 SYDVKM. This CDR3 has 11 amino acids. CDR3 in amino acids: CASSVGTEAFF. CDR3 DNA sequence: TGTGCCAGCAGTGTGGGCACTGAAGCTTTCTTT.

The table lists this clone with a few counts. The V call is TRBV5-6, the J call TRBJ1-1; 7 bases agree with TRBD1. The CDR3 runs 12 residues. The V gene's germline CDR1 is SGHDT and CDR2 YYEEEE. The V segment lost 7 bases and the J segment 4 bases; nucleotides outside the gene matches: 4. The CDR3 is CASGAGGTEAFF. CDR3 in DNA: TGTGCCAGCGGGGCAGGGGGCACTGAAGCTTTCTTT.

In its sample, this clone was seen a few times. V and J are TRBV15 and TRBJ1-1; D is possibly TRBD1 (5 bases). Germline V gene lookup returns CDR1 LNHNV and CDR2 YYDKDF (reference sequence). Deletions cut 5 bases from V and 3 bases from J, with 10 bases between. This CDR3 spans 13 amino acids. In DNA form, the CDR3 reads TGTGCCACCAGCGCCCAGGGATACACTGAAGCTTTCTTT. This gives the protein CATSAQGYTEAFF.

The genes are TRBV15 and TRBJ2-5; the match to TRBD2 covers 8 bases. The germline V gene encodes CDR1 LNHNV and CDR2 YYDKDF (reference sequence). Germline trimming cut 1 base from V and 2 bases from J; bases unmatched to any gene: 6. The CDR3 length is 16 residues. CDR3 region: CATSRVSGNRQETQYF. For the CDR3, the DNA is TGTGCCACCAGCAGAGTTAGCGGGAACCGACAAGAGACCCAGTACTTC.

This clone was seen only a few times. V usage is TRBV27 and J usage is TRBJ1-5; D unresolved. The V end lost 5 bases, the J end lost 3 bases, and 11 bases lay between the germline ends. Germline V CDR1 and CDR2: MNHEY, SMNVEV (reference sequence). The CDR3 has 14 residues. The CDR3 is CASSPRFSNQPQHF. In DNA form, the CDR3 reads TGTGCCAGCAGTCCACGGTTCTCCAATCAGCCCCAGCATTTT.

The rearrangement uses TRBV9 and TRBJ2-1, with TRBD2 matching 7 bases. Germline V gives CDR1 SGDLS, CDR2 YYNGEE. The CDR3 length is 17 residues. V dropped 0 bases and J dropped 3; count of bases not matched to a gene: 9. The CDR3 reads CASSVEAMGGSYNEQFF. For the CDR3, the DNA is TGTGCCAGCAGCGTAGAGGCCATGGGCGGGAGCTACAATGAGCAGTTCTTC.